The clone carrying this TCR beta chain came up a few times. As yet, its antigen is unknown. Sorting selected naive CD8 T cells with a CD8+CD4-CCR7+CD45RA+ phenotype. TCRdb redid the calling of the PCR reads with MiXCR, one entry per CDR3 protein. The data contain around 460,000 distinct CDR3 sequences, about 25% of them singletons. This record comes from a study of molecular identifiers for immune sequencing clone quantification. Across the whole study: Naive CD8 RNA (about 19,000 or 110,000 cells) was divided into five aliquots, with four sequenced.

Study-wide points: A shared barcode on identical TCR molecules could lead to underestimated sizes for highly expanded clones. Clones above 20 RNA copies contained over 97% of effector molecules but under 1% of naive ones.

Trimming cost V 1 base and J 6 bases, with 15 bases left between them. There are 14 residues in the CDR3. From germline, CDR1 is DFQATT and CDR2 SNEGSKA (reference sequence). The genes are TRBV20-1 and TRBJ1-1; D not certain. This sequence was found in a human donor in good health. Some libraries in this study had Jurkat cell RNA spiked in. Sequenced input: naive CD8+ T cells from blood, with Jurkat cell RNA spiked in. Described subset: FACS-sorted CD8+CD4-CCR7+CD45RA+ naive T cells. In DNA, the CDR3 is TGCAGTGCTAGAGGGTGGGAGGGAATGGCTGAAGCTTTCTTT. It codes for CSARGWEGMAEAFF.